A selection of T cell receptor beta chains follows, all from one sample in a study of cytomegalovirus exposure and HLA in healthy donors. Produced via immunoSEQ multiplex PCR; TCRdb's table is partial and in-frame only. The table includes 100,000 to 150,000 clones, about 81% detected once. Sequencing was performed on PBMCs. Receptors were obtained from a woman younger than 45 in good health and CMV-seronegative. Each CDR3 is given with its conserved first and last residue. Fields, in order: D gene, clone size, J gene, V gene, CDR3 protein, CDR3 DNA. A D gene is named only where the DNA matches it firmly. Not all rows give a size; the values are once, few, many and, for expanded clones, a class.

>TRBD2|-|TRBJ2-1|TRBV19
CASSIGTSGGEKFNEQFF
TGTGCCAGTAGTATTGGGACTAGCGGGGGGGAAAAATTCAATGAGCAGTTCTTC
>TRBD1|once|TRBJ1-1|TRBV5-1
CASSVQGQGTSTEAFF
TGCGCCAGCAGCGTTCAGGGACAGGGAACGAGCACTGAAGCTTTCTTT
>TRBD1|-|TRBJ2-5|TRBV7-9
CASSGGQGMETQYF
TGTGCCAGCAGCGGCGGACAGGGGATGGAGACCCAGTACTTC
>-|-|TRBJ1-6|TRBV6-1
CASSLQGNNSPLHF
TGTGCCAGCAGTCTACAGGGCAATAATTCACCCCTCCACTTT
>-|few|TRBJ2-7|TRBV4-1
CASSQDLVSGSYEQYF
TGCGCCAGCAGCCAAGACCTGGTATCAGGGTCGTACGAGCAGTACTTC
>-|-|TRBJ2-6|TRBV11-2
CASASLSSSGANVLTF
TGTGCCAGCGCCTCCCTATCGAGCTCTGGGGCCAACGTCCTGACTTTC
>-|-|TRBJ2-1|TRBV30
CAWSGGQLYNEQFF
TGTGCCTGGAGTGGCGGGCAACTCTACAATGAGCAGTTCTTC
>TRBD2|-|TRBJ2-1|TRBV19
CASSIAGLAGGRFF
TGTGCCAGTAGTATAGCTGGACTAGCGGGGGGTCGGTTCTTC
>TRBD2|-|TRBJ2-7|TRBV5-4
CASSLGASGGYYEQYF
TGTGCCAGCAGCTTGGGGGCTAGCGGGGGGTACTACGAGCAGTACTTC
>-|-|TRBJ2-5|TRBV7-9
CASSFSRLPRAGETQYF
TGTGCCAGCAGCTTCAGTAGGCTTCCACGGGCGGGGGAGACCCAGTACTTC
>-|-|TRBJ2-6|TRBV7-6
CASSPRSGANVLTF
TGTGCCAGCAGCCCTAGAAGTGGGGCCAACGTCCTGACTTTC
>-|-|TRBJ2-1|TRBV25-1
CASSDYREQFF
TGTGCCAGCAGTGACTACAGGGAGCAGTTCTTC
>-|-|TRBJ1-1|TRBV7-2
CASSLGPTKNTEAFF
TGTGCCAGCAGCTTAGGCCCCACTAAGAACACTGAAGCTTTCTTT
>-|few|TRBJ1-5|TRBV6-1
CASKWGFGQPQHF
TGTGCCAGCAAGTGGGGCTTTGGGCAGCCCCAGCATTTT
>TRBD2|-|TRBJ2-3|TRBV6-1
CASRLAGGSDTQYF
TGTGCCAGCAGGCTAGCGGGAGGGTCGGATACGCAGTATTTT
>TRBD2|-|TRBJ2-4|TRBV28
CASMGLAGGRNLAKNIQYF
TGTGCCAGTATGGGACTAGCGGGGGGGCGGAACCTAGCCAAAAACATTCAGTACTTC
>-|once|TRBJ2-1|TRBV29-1
CSVVGLLSGNEQFF
TGCAGCGTGGTAGGACTACTGAGCGGGAATGAGCAGTTCTTC
>-|-|TRBJ2-1|TRBV19
CASSTTGPPGDEQFF
TGTGCCAGTAGTACTACAGGGCCCCCAGGCGATGAGCAGTTCTTC
>TRBD1|-|TRBJ1-2|TRBV6-5
CASSSGDRTGGYTF
TGTGCCAGCAGTTCGGGGGACAGGACCGGTGGCTACACCTTC
>-|-|TRBJ1-2|TRBV6-5
CASSYSGQIYGYTF
TGTGCCAGCAGTTACTCTGGACAGATATATGGCTACACCTTC
>-|-|TRBJ2-7|TRBV2
CASSVVGDSYEQYF
TGTGCCAGCAGTGTGGTGGGAGATTCCTACGAGCAGTACTTC
>TRBD1|-|TRBJ1-4|TRBV6-1
CASSLTGDPNEKLFF
TGTGCCAGCAGCTTGACAGGGGACCCTAATGAAAAACTGTTTTTT
>TRBD1|-|TRBJ1-2|TRBV2
CASSGQGIRGYTF
TGTGCCAGCAGCGGACAGGGAATCCGTGGCTACACCTTC
>TRBD2|-|TRBJ2-5|TRBV30
CAWNRGLAGGPRETQYF
TGTGCCTGGAATCGAGGGCTAGCGGGAGGGCCTAGGGAGACCCAGTACTTC
>-|-|TRBJ1-2|TRBV5-1
CASSFSRGNHGYTF
TGCGCCAGCAGCTTTTCGCGGGGAAACCATGGCTACACCTTC
>-|-|TRBJ1-4|TRBV2
CASSEVNSGNEKLFF
TGTGCCAGCAGTGAAGTGAACTCGGGTAATGAAAAACTGTTTTTT
>TRBD2|few|TRBJ2-4|TRBV5-1
CASSLGIGRANIQYF
TGCGCCAGCAGCTTGGGGATAGGGAGGGCAAACATTCAGTACTTC
>TRBD2|-|TRBJ2-1|TRBV19
CASSRRTSGNNEQFF
TGTGCCAGTAGCCGAAGGACTAGCGGAAACAATGAGCAGTTCTTC
>-|-|TRBJ1-3|TRBV9
CASSVAGDPGNTIYF
TGTGCCAGCAGCGTAGCTGGAGACCCTGGAAACACCATATATTTT
>TRBD2|-|TRBJ2-3|TRBV7-2
CASSLSSGRAADTQYF
TGTGCCAGCAGCTTATCGAGCGGGAGGGCCGCAGATACGCAGTATTTT
>TRBD1|-|TRBJ2-5|TRBV5-1
CASSLGTAEETQYF
TGCGCCAGCAGCCTCGGGACAGCCGAAGAGACCCAGTACTTC
>-|few|TRBJ1-1|TRBV30
CAWTFTETIEAFF
TGTGCCTGGACTTTCACGGAGACGATTGAAGCTTTCTTT
>-|-|TRBJ1-2|TRBV30
CAWSVLSWGYTF
TGTGCCTGGAGTGTACTGTCTTGGGGCTACACCTTC
>-|-|TRBJ1-1|TRBV9
CASRGAVEGSTEAFF
TGTGCCAGCAGGGGGGCTGTAGAGGGATCGACTGAAGCTTTCTTT
>-|-|TRBJ1-4|TRBV2
CASEYRPANEKLFF
TGTGCCAGCGAATACAGGCCGGCTAATGAAAAACTGTTTTTT
>-|few|TRBJ1-4|TRBV5-1
CASSLDAIGVGTNEKLFF
TGCGCCAGCAGCTTGGACGCGATCGGGGTAGGAACTAATGAAAAACTGTTTTTT
>TRBD1|-|TRBJ1-1|TRBV6-1
CASSEDPVGTGYSVVTEAFF
TGTGCCAGCAGTGAAGATCCAGTGGGGACAGGGTATTCGGTGGTCACTGAAGCTTTCTTT